The sequence of this TCR beta chain was determined in a study of blood T cells in healthy people across ages. Study-wide findings and caveats: Naive T cell percentage by flow cytometry tracked strongly with beta diversity.

It was with a sample-barcoded 5' primer and a J-beta primer mix that a second PCR of roughly 7 to 12 cycles was run. TCRdb used MiXCR to reprocess the 5' RACE reads, holding one entry per CDR3 protein. The sample lists roughly 700,000 distinct CDR3 sequences, 25% occurring once. CDR1 and CDR2 from the germline V gene are LNHDA and SQIVND (reference sequence). There are 12 residues in the CDR3. V lost 9 bases and J 3 bases, leaving 9 bases between the germline ends. As to this clonotype: No antigen is known for it.

This sample also appeared in a second study, on T cells of mothers and their children. As that report states: cDNA was made from all extracted RNA, around 1.5 ug per 15 ul. Similar thymic selection effects on TCR recombination output appear in pairs, both related and unrelated.

Sequences were obtained from blood. This clonotype was obtained from a boy between 10 and 17 years old in good health. The chain combines TRBV19 with TRBJ1-5, with a weak D call TRBD1 (6 bases). The DNA for the CDR3 is TGTGCCAGCCGGGACAACAATCAGCCCCAGCATTTT. Its protein product is CASRDNNQPQHF.